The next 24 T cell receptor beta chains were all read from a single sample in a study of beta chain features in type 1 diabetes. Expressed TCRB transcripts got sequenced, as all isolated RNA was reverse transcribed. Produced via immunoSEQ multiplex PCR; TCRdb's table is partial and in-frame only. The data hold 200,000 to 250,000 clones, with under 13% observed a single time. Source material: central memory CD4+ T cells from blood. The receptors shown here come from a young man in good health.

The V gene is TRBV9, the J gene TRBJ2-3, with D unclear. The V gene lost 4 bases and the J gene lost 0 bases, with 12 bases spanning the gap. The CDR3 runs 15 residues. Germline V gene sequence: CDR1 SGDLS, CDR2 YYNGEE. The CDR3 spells CASSQARASTDTQYF. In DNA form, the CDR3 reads TGTGCCAGCAGCCAAGCCCGCGCAAGCACAGATACGCAGTATTTT. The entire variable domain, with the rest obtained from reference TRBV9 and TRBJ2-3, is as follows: DSGVTQTPKHLITATGQRVTLRCSPRSGDLSVYWYQQSLDQGLQFLIQYYNGEERAKGNILERFSAQQFPDLHSELNLSSLELGDSALYFCASSQARASTDTQYFGPGTRLTVL.

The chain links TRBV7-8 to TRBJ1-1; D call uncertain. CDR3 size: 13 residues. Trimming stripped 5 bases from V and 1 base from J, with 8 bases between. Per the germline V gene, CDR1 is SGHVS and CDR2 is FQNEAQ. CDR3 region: CASSERRNTEAFF. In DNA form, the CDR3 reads TGTGCCAGCAGCGAAAGGAGGAACACTGAAGCTTTCTTT.

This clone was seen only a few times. The DNA for the CDR3 is TGTGCCAGCAGTGAATATGGGACAGCAAACATTCAGTACTTC. Residues: CASSEYGTANIQYF. This rearrangement joins TRBV2 to TRBJ2-4; 7 positions match TRBD1. The V and J ends lost 2 bases and 6 bases, in that order; junction bases with no gene match: 4. This CDR3 has 14 residues. Germline V lookup: CDR1 SNHLY, CDR2 FYNNEI.

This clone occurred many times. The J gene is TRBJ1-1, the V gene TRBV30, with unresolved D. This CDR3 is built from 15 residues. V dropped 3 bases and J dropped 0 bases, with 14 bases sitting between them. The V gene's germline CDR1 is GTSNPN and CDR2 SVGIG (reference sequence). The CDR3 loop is CAWRLRWPMNTEAFF. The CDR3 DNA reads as TGTGCCTGGAGGCTCCGGTGGCCCATGAACACTGAAGCTTTCTTT.

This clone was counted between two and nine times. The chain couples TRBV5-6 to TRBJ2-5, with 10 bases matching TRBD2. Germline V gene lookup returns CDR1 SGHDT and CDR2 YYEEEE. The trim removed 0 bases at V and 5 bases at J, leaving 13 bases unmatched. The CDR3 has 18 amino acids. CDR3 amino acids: CASSLVRSASGRGETQYF. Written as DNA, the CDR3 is TGTGCCAGCAGCTTGGTACGGTCGGCTAGCGGGAGAGGGGAGACCCAGTACTTC.

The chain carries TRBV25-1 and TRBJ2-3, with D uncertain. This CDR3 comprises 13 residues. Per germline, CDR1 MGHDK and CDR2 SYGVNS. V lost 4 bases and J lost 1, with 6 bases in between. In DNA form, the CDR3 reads TGTGCCAGCAGTGTCACAGGCACAGATACGCAGTATTTT. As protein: CASSVTGTDTQYF.

DNA for the CDR3: TGCAGTGCCTTAATTACGGAAAAACTGTTTTTT. Residues: CSALITEKLFF. The V call is TRBV20-1, the J call TRBJ1-4; D is uncertain. V lost 6 bases and J 8 bases, leaving 10 bases between the germline ends. Germline V gives CDR1 DFQATT, CDR2 SNEGSKA (reference sequence). The CDR3 runs to 11 residues.

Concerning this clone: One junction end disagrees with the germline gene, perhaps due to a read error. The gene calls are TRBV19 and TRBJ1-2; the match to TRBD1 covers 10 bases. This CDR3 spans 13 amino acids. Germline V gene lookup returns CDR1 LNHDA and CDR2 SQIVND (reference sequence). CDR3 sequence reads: CASSFRDRGLLKF. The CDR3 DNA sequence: TGTGCCAGTAGTTTCCGGGACAGGGGACTACTAAAATTC.

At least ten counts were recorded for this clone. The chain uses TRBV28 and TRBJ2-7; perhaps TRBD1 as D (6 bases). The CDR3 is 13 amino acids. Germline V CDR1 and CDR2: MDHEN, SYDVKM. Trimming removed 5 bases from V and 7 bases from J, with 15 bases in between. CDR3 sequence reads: CASSPTGTNEQYF. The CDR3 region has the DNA TGTGCCAGCAGTCCCACCGGGACAAATGAGCAGTACTTC.

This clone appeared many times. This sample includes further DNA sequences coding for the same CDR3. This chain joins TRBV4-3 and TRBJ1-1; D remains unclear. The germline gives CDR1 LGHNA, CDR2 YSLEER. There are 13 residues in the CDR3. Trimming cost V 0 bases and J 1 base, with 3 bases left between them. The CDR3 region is CASSQDRNTEAFF. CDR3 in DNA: TGCGCCAGCAGCCAAGATCGGAACACTGAAGCTTTCTTT.

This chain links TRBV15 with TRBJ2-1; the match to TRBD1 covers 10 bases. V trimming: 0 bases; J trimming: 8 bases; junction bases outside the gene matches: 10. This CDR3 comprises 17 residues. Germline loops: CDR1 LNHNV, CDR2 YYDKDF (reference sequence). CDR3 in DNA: TGTGCCACCAGCAGAGATCTGAGGGACAGGGGTCTCGATGAGCAGTTCTTC. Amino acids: CATSRDLRDRGLDEQFF.

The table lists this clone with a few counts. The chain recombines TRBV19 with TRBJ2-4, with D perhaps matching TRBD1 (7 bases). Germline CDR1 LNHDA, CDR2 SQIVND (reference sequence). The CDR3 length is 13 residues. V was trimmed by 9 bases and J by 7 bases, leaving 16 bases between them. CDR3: CASLPTGRNIQYF. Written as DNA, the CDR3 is TGTGCCAGCCTCCCGACAGGGAGGAACATTCAGTACTTC.

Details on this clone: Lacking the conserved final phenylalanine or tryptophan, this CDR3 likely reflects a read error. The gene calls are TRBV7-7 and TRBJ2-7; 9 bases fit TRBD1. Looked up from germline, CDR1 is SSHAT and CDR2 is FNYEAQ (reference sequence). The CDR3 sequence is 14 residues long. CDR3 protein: CASSLDRGSNKQYL. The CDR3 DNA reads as TGTGCTAGCAGCTTAGACAGGGGGTCCAACAAGCAGTACCTC.

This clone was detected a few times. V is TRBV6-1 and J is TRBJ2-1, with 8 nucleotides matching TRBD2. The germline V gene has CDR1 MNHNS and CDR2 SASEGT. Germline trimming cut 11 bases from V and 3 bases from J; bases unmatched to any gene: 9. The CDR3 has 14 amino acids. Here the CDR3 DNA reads TGTGCCGGACAAGGTAGCGGGGTCTACAATGAGCAGTTCTTC. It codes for CAGQGSGVYNEQFF.

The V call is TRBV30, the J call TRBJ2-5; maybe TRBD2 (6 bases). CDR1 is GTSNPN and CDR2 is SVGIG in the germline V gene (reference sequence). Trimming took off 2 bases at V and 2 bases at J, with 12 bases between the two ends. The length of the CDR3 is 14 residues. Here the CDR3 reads CAWSSGLPQETQYF. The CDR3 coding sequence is TGTGCCTGGAGTAGCGGACTACCACAAGAGACCCAGTACTTC.

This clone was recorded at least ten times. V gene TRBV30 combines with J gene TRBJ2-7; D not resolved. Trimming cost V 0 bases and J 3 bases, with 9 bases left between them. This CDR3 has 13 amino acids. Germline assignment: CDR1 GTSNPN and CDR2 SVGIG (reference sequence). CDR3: CAWSVGSGYEQYF. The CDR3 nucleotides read TGTGCCTGGAGTGTAGGATCCGGCTACGAGCAGTACTTC.

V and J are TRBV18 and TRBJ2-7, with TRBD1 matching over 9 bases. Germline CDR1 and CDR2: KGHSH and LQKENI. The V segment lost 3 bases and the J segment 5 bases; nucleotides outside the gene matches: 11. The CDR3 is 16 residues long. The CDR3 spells CASSPGRTGDLDEQYF. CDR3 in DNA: TGTGCCAGCTCACCTGGTAGGACAGGGGATTTGGACGAGCAGTACTTC.

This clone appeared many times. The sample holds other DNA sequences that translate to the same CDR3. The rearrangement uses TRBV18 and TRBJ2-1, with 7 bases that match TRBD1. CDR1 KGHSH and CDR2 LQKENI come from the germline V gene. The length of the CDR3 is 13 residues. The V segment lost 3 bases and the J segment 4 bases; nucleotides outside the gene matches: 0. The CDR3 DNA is TGTGCCAGCTCACCGGGACAGTACAATGAGCAGTTCTTC. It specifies CASSPGQYNEQFF.

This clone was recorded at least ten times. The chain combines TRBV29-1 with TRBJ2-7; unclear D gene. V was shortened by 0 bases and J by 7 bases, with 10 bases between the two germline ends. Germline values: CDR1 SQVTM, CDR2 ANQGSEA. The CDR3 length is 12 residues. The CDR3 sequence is CSVEDSRVEQYF. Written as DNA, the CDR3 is TGCAGCGTTGAAGACTCCCGAGTGGAGCAGTACTTC.

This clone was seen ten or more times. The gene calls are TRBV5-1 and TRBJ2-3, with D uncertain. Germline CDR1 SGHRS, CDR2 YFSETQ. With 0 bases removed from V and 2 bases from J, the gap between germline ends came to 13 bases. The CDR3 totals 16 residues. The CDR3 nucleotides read TGCGCCAGCAGCTTGGCCATCAAGGCTTACACAGATACGCAGTATTTT. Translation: CASSLAIKAYTDTQYF.

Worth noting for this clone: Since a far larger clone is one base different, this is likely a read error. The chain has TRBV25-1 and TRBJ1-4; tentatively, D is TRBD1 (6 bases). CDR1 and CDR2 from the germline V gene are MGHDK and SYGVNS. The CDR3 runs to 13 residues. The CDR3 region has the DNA TGTGCCAGCAGTGAATGGGACACCGAAAATCTGTTTTTT. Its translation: CASSEWDTENLFF.

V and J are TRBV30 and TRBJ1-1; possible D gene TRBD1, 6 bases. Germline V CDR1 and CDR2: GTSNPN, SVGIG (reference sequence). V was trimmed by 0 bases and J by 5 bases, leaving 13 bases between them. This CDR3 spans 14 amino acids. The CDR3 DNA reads TGTGCCTGGAGTGTAGCGGGGGCTGGGACTGAAGCTTTCTTT. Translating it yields CAWSVAGAGTEAFF.

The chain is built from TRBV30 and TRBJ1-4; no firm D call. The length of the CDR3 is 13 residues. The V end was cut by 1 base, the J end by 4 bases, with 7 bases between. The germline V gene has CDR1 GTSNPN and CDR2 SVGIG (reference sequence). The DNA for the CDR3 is TGTGCCTGGAGTGCCGGGAGTAATGAAAAACTGTTTTTT. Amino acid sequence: CAWSAGSNEKLFF.

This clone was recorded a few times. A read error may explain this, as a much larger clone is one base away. CDR3 residues: CSGGVGDIQYF. CDR3 bases: TGCAGCGGTGGGGTCGGGGACATTCAGTACTTC. The gene calls are TRBV29-1 and TRBJ2-4; D is perhaps TRBD2 (5 bases). V was cut by 7 bases and J by 8 bases, with 12 bases left in between. Germline V lookup: CDR1 SQVTM, CDR2 ANQGSEA. The CDR3 length is 11 residues.